Shown below are 17 T cell receptor beta chains from a single sample sequenced in a study of blood T cell repertoires in COVID-19. Sequencing was performed with immunoSEQ multiplex PCR; in TCRdb, only in-frame clones are kept and a portion is missing. The repertoire holds just under 250,000 clones, with around 86% as singletons. Specimen: peripheral blood. Every receptor here comes from a woman under 40 who had recovered from COVID-19.

The chain is built from TRBV5-1 and TRBJ1-5; 10 nucleotides match TRBD1. Germline loops: CDR1 SGHRS, CDR2 YFSETQ. The ends lost 4 bases at V and 3 bases at J; junction bases unmatched: 4. The length of the CDR3 is 15 residues. The CDR3 DNA sequence: TGCGCCAGCAGCCCCGGGACAGGGGACAATCAGCCCCAGCATTTT. This gives the protein CASSPGTGDNQPQHF.

The chain links TRBV12-5 to TRBJ2-5; D gene uncertain. With 0 bases removed from V and 6 bases from J, the gap between germline ends came to 14 bases. The germline V gene encodes CDR1 LGHNT and CDR2 FRNRAP. CDR3 length: 15 residues. Written as DNA, the CDR3 is TGTGCTAGTGGTTTGGTAGGAGATCTTGTAAAGACCCAGTACTTC. Translating gives CASGLVGDLVKTQYF.

J is TRBJ2-6 and V is TRBV21-1; the D call TRBD1 from the table was never checked on the DNA. TRBV21-1 constitutes a pseudogene. The CDR3 has 18 residues. The CDR3 bases are TGTGCCAGCAGCAAACGACAGGAGCTAAGCTCTGGGGCCAACGTCCTGACTTTC. This sequence encodes CASSKRQELSSGANVLTF.

The chain recombines TRBV7-9 with TRBJ1-2, with a weak D call TRBD1 (5 bases). This CDR3 contains 13 residues. In germline, CDR1 is SEHNR, CDR2 FQNEAQ (reference sequence). The V end was cut by 6 bases, the J end by 4 bases, with 12 bases between. In nucleotides, the CDR3 is TGTGCCAGCAGTACAGGTACAGGCTATGGCTACACCTTC. Translated, it gives CASSTGTGYGYTF.

This chain connects TRBV6-5 to TRBJ1-6, with a possible D match to TRBD1 (5 bases). The CDR3 loop spans 15 amino acids. CDR1 is MNHEY and CDR2 is SVGAGI in the germline V gene. Trimming took 10 bases from V and 6 from J, leaving 19 bases between them. CDR3 loop: CATTVLGTSNSPLHF. The CDR3 DNA is TGTGCCACCACCGTTCTCGGGACTTCTAATTCACCCCTCCACTTT.

V is TRBV29-1 and J is TRBJ2-4; 9 bases align to TRBD1. Germline CDR1 reads SQVTM; CDR2 reads ANQGSEA. The CDR3 loop spans 13 amino acids. Germline trimming cut 7 bases from V and 7 bases from J; bases unmatched to any gene: 8. The CDR3 is CSGTGQGGNIQYF. The CDR3 region has the DNA TGCAGCGGGACGGGACAGGGCGGTAACATTCAGTACTTC.

The chain combines TRBV6-6 with TRBJ1-2; D remains unclear. Germline V gene lookup returns CDR1 MNHNY and CDR2 SVGAGI (reference sequence). The CDR3 has 14 residues. Trimming shortened V by 8 bases and J by 6 bases, and 19 bases separated the two germline ends. CDR3 DNA sequence: TGTGCCAGCGCCTCGGCGGGGAAACCGGATGGCTACACCTTC. It yields the protein CASASAGKPDGYTF.

This chain joins TRBV6-4 and TRBJ2-3, with 12 bases that match TRBD2. The CDR3 runs to 16 residues. Germline V lookup: CDR1 MRHNA, CDR2 SNTAGT. With V trimmed by 4 bases and J by 4 bases, 6 bases remained unmatched. The CDR3 bases are TGTGCCAGCAGTGGGACTAGCGGGGAGAAAGCAGATACGCAGTATTTT. Protein sequence: CASSGTSGEKADTQYF.

The gene calls are TRBV6-6 and TRBJ1-5; tentative D call: TRBD1 (5 bases). CDR1 is MNHNY, CDR2 SVGAGI, per germline (reference sequence). The ends were cut back, 0 bases at V and 0 bases at J, with 9 bases in the middle. The CDR3 has 16 residues. The CDR3 protein is CASSYSGPYSNQPQHF. The CDR3 DNA reads as TGTGCCAGCAGTTACTCGGGGCCCTATAGCAATCAGCCCCAGCATTTT.

The chain couples TRBV6-5 to TRBJ2-3; D remains ambiguous. Germline loops: CDR1 MNHEY, CDR2 SVGAGI. The CDR3 extends over 13 amino acids. V gave up 8 bases and J gave up 6 bases, with 15 bases separating them. As DNA, the CDR3 is TGTGCCAGCTGCCCAACGCTGGAGGATACGCAGTATTTT. Its translation is CASCPTLEDTQYF.

This clone was observed a few times. The chain uses TRBV7-6 and TRBJ2-3, with 9 positions matching TRBD1. V gave up 5 bases and J gave up 1 base; unmatched junction bases: 4. The CDR3 contains 15 residues. Germline CDR1 SGHVS, CDR2 FNYEAQ. The CDR3 region is CASSRGQGRTDTQYF. The DNA of the CDR3 is TGTGCCAGCAGCCGGGGACAGGGTCGCACAGATACGCAGTATTTT.

The chain links TRBV6-5 to TRBJ2-1; perhaps TRBD1 as D (6 bases). Trimming left V 7 bases short and J 8 bases short, with 12 bases between. Per the germline V gene, CDR1 is MNHEY and CDR2 is SVGAGI. The CDR3 has 12 amino acids. CDR3 coding DNA: TGTGCCAGCATTAGACAGGCGCATGAGCAGTTCTTC. Residues: CASIRQAHEQFF.

DNA of the CDR3: TGTGCCAGTAGTATGACTAGAGTCAACACCGGGGAGCTGTTTTTT. This codes for CASSMTRVNTGELFF. This chain connects TRBV19 to TRBJ2-2; D might be TRBD2 (6 bases). Trimming cost V 3 bases and J 2 bases, with 10 bases left between them. The CDR3 covers 15 residues. The V gene's germline CDR1 is LNHDA and CDR2 SQIVND (reference sequence).

Points on this clone: Sequence at one end of the junction differs from germline and may be a read error. The chain employs TRBV2 and TRBJ2-3; maybe TRBD1 (5 bases). The CDR3 spans 14 residues. Germline V lookup: CDR1 SNHLY, CDR2 FYNNEI. In DNA form, the CDR3 reads TGTGCCAGCAGGGAAGACAGCAACACAGATACGCAGTATTTT. It specifies CASREDSNTDTQYF.

This chain links TRBV2 with TRBJ2-1; D not certain. The CDR3 extends over 13 amino acids. Germline V gene sequence: CDR1 SNHLY, CDR2 FYNNEI. V was cut by 4 bases and J by 4 bases, with 8 bases left in between. As DNA, the CDR3 is TGTGCCAGCAGTGTTGCAGATTACAATGAGCAGTTCTTC. It is translated as CASSVADYNEQFF.

CDR3 amino acids: CASSLGGLSGANVLTF. CDR3 nucleotide sequence: TGTGCCAGCAGCTTGGGAGGGCTCTCTGGGGCCAACGTCCTGACTTTC. V gene TRBV5-4 combines with J gene TRBJ2-6, with D tentatively TRBD2 (5 bases). The germline V and J ends were trimmed by 0 bases and 0 bases, with 7 bases remaining between them. Germline loops: CDR1 SGHNT, CDR2 YYREEE (reference sequence). The CDR3 runs to 16 residues. The variable domain in full, with the rest retrieved from reference TRBV5-4 and TRBJ2-6, is ETGVTQSPTHLIKTRGQQVTLRCSSQSGHNTVSWYQQALGQGPQFIFQYYREEENGRGNFPPRFSGLQFPNYSSELNVNALELDDSALYLCASSLGGLSGANVLTFGAGSRLTVL.

V usage is TRBV27 and J usage is TRBJ2-7, with D possibly being TRBD1 (6 bases). V shed 4 bases and J shed 3 bases, with 22 bases lying between them. There are 17 residues in the CDR3. Germline V CDR1 and CDR2: MNHEY, SMNVEV (reference sequence). CDR3 nucleotides: TGTGCCAGCAGTTCTGCAGGGGCCAATCGTCGTCTCTACGAGCAGTACTTC. It translates to CASSSAGANRRLYEQYF.